This is a list of T cell receptor beta chains from one sample in a study of shared clonotypes between healthy human individuals. Assay used: immunoSEQ multiplex PCR; TCRdb lists only in-frame clones, some missing. Counted here are around 2.1 million clones, around 95% occurring once; the ten biggest clones make up around 0.13%. Sequenced: naive CD4+ T cells sorted from blood. The source is a man aged 18-30 years in good health. CDR3s leave out the opening cysteine and the closing phenylalanine or tryptophan.

AGGTEMNTGELF TRBV2
ASSRAGVFNEQY TRBV19
ASSEGRYQETQY TRBV2
ASSLSLAGGSYEQY TRBV7-2
AWSVMNTEAF TRBV30
ASSVGDRGRVNEKLF TRBV9
ASSPGGTGDYEQY TRBV11-2
ASSPRDSGNTIY TRBV18
ASSVLGGLEETQY TRBV9
ASSAPGTGDGYT TRBV27
AISERTGAGYEQY TRBV10-3
ASLDLAKETQY TRBV6-6
ASSRRDTDTQY TRBV6-6
ASSYEHGYEQY TRBV6-5
AWSVQGRTEAF TRBV30
ASSERADYGYT TRBV10-1
ASSLDVQGAIHGYT TRBV7-9
ASSVSLKETQY TRBV6-4
ASSVRQGANSPLH TRBV9
ASSFQGTSGRAGGYEQY TRBV5-1
ASSPLGPTSGNTIY TRBV18
ASSPFSEVTDTEAF TRBV18
SASSGREY TRBV20-1
ASNLDGPRTEAF TRBV2
ASSRGPGQY TRBV16
ASSRGTAQPQH TRBV6-1
ASSPGAGTGELF TRBV9
SVGELAEQF TRBV29-1
ASRGISGANVLT TRBV11-2
ASSSDLRDYEQY TRBV5-1
ASGQGNYEQY TRBV14
ASSGTGPSSGANVLT TRBV2
ASSQAEKLF TRBV14
ASSLGTPGGPLNQPQH TRBV11-2
ASSVATSGRAGEQY TRBV9
AWSARRGTGGNEQF TRBV30
ASSKRQDPETQY TRBV5-1
ASSSSREHNNEQF TRBV7-2
ASSGYRNTEAF TRBV7-2
ASSLRDSDSYEQY TRBV4-1
ASSFSPQETQY TRBV5-5
ASSLWDRAISGNTIY TRBV7-2
SYQSGSDEKLF TRBV29-1
AWSSKDTQY TRBV30
ASSVSNQPQH TRBV28
ASSWRTGEYSYNSPLH TRBV27
ASSPPRLAAGRAETQY TRBV18
AWSVWANVLT TRBV30
ASSYADRDGEAF TRBV6-5
ASSYSGTGFQETQY TRBV6-5
ASSRPPGELF TRBV2
ATSRGVLYGYT TRBV15
ASRVWDNSPLH TRBV2
ASSIRGNYGYT TRBV19
ASSLTGVTGELF TRBV5-4